The clone carrying this TCR beta chain was detected ten times or more. These data are taken from a study of identical twins. TCRdb re-analysed the 5' RACE reads in MiXCR, keeping a single row per CDR3 protein. The table has fewer than 450,000 distinct CDR3 sequences, approximately 8.7% seen once. Sequenced input: naive T cells sorted from blood. The receptor comes from a woman aged 50 to 60 in good health.

CDR3 residues: CASGKAEAFF. The CDR3 coding sequence is TGTGCCAGCGGGAAGGCTGAAGCTTTCTTT. This chain joins TRBV6-5 and TRBJ1-1; no clear D gene. With 8 bases removed from V and 6 bases from J, the gap between germline ends came to 7 bases. In germline, CDR1 is MNHEY, CDR2 SVGAGI. The length of the CDR3 is 10 residues.